The 10 T cell receptor beta chains below were found in one sample sequenced in a study of cytomegalovirus exposure and HLA in healthy donors. The PCR made use of 60 Vbeta and 13 Jbeta primers. Repertoires were generated with immunoSEQ multiplex PCR, while TCRdb's copy carries only in-frame clones and drops some. The table records 110,000 or so clones, about 80% of them present only once. The sample was PBMCs. The source of these receptors is a man aged 25-40 years in good health and CMV-seronegative.

For the CDR3, the DNA is TGTGCCAGCAGCTTGGATGTTGCAGGGGGCAGAGGAGCTTTCTTT. It codes for CASSLDVAGGRGAFF. The chain links TRBV5-4 to TRBJ1-1; 8 positions match TRBD1. Per germline, CDR1 SGHNT and CDR2 YYREEE (reference sequence). Trimming cost V 0 bases and J 10 bases; bases outside gene matches: 11. The CDR3 runs 15 residues. Looking up the rest from reference TRBV5-4 and TRBJ1-1 gives the full variable domain: ETGVTQSPTHLIKTRGQQVTLRCSSQSGHNTVSWYQQALGQGPQFIFQYYREEENGRGNFPPRFSGLQFPNYSSELNVNALELDDSALYLCASSLDVAGGRGAFFGQGTRLTVV.

This clone was counted only a few times. The rearrangement links TRBV27 to TRBJ2-7, with D possibly being TRBD2 (6 bases). Germline V gene lookup returns CDR1 MNHEY and CDR2 SMNVEV (reference sequence). The V end was cut by 7 bases, the J end by 0 bases, with 7 bases between. The CDR3 covers 12 residues. The CDR3 loop is CASNGGSYEQYF. The CDR3, as DNA: TGTGCCAGCAACGGGGGCTCCTACGAGCAGTACTTC.

V gene TRBV5-1 combines with J gene TRBJ1-4; no clear D gene. This CDR3 is 13 amino acids long. Per the germline V gene, CDR1 is SGHRS and CDR2 is YFSETQ. Deletions cut 4 bases from V and 5 bases from J, with 9 bases between. The CDR3 is CASSLEWNEKLFF. The CDR3 DNA sequence: TGCGCCAGCAGCCTTGAGTGGAATGAAAAACTGTTTTTT. Full variable domain (missing parts from reference TRBV5-1 and TRBJ1-4): KAGVTQTPRYLIKTRGQQVTLSCSPISGHRSVSWYQQTPGQGLQFLFEYFSETQRNKGNFPGRFSGRQFSNSRSEMNVSTLELGDSALYLCASSLEWNEKLFFGSGTQLSVL.

V gene TRBV7-9 combines with J gene TRBJ2-2, with a tentative D call TRBD2 (6 bases). From germline, CDR1 is SEHNR and CDR2 FQNEAQ (reference sequence). The CDR3 runs to 15 residues. V was pared by 3 bases and J by 2 bases, with 10 bases between. Written as DNA, the CDR3 is TGTGCCAGCAGCTTGGTACTAGCCAACACCGGGGAGCTGTTTTTT. Translating gives CASSLVLANTGELFF.

In this sample, this clone turned up a few times. The chain is built from TRBV6-5 and TRBJ1-5, with D perhaps matching TRBD1 (5 bases). In germline, CDR1 is MNHEY, CDR2 SVGAGI. The CDR3 consists of 14 residues. V shed 6 bases and J shed 7 bases, with 16 bases lying between them. CDR3 bases: TGTGCCAGCAGACACTCTGTTCGGGGGCAGCCCCAGCATTTT. It translates to CASRHSVRGQPQHF.

The chain couples TRBV5-1 to TRBJ2-1, with TRBD1 identical over 10 bases. The germline gives CDR1 SGHRS, CDR2 YFSETQ. The CDR3 extends over 18 amino acids. The V segment lost 2 bases and the J segment 4 bases; nucleotides outside the gene matches: 12. The CDR3 DNA follows: TGCGCCAGCAGCTTTGTACCGTCGACAGGGGGCGCTTACAATGAGCAGTTCTTC. It specifies CASSFVPSTGGAYNEQFF.

The CDR3 spells CASSYAGSSGNTIYF. In DNA, the CDR3 is TGTGCCAGCAGTTACGCCGGGAGCTCTGGAAACACCATATATTTT. The chain carries TRBV6-5 and TRBJ1-3; D uncertain. V was cut by 2 bases and J by 0 bases, with 8 bases left in between. The CDR3 is 15 residues long. Germline lookup yields CDR1 MNHEY and CDR2 SVGAGI.

The chain is built from TRBV19 and TRBJ2-1, with 9 bases fitting TRBD2. There are 15 residues in the CDR3. J lost 10 bases, V lost 6 bases, and 13 bases had no gene match. Germline CDR1 is LNHDA and CDR2 is SQIVND (reference sequence). The CDR3 sequence is CASSNPSGNLGEQFF. In DNA form, the CDR3 reads TGTGCCAGTAGCAATCCTAGCGGGAACCTAGGCGAGCAGTTCTTC.

The J gene is TRBJ1-5, the V gene TRBV11-2; D possibly corresponds to TRBD1 (5 bases). CDR1 and CDR2 (germline): SGHAT, FQNNGV. This CDR3 region has 17 residues. The V and J ends lost 5 bases and 1 base respectively, with 18 bases between them. The CDR3 is CASSQGSHLESNQPQHF. CDR3 in DNA: TGTGCCAGCAGCCAGGGATCACATTTGGAAAGCAATCAGCCCCAGCATTTT. Variable domain in full (rest from reference TRBV11-2 and TRBJ1-5): EAGVAQSPRYKIIEKRQSVAFWCNPISGHATLYWYQQILGQGPKLLIQFQNNGVVDDSQLPKDRFSAERLKGVDSTLKIQPAKLEDSAVYLCASSQGSHLESNQPQHFGDGTRLSIL.

The genes are TRBV4-2 and TRBJ2-7; 7 bases are shared with TRBD1. Germline V lookup: CDR1 LGHNA, CDR2 YNFKEQ. The ends lost 1 base at V and 3 bases at J; junction bases unmatched: 9. The CDR3 runs to 16 residues. The CDR3 loop is CASSQGSGTASYEQYF. The CDR3 region has the DNA TGTGCCAGCAGCCAAGGCTCCGGGACAGCGAGCTACGAGCAGTACTTC.